This entry features one TCR beta chain sequence. The source of the sample is a study of blood T cell repertoires in COVID-19. Germline values: CDR1 SGHRS, CDR2 YFSETQ. The CDR3 sequence is 16 residues long. Trimming stripped 2 bases from V and 0 bases from J, with 11 bases between. Generated by immunoSEQ multiplex PCR, the TCRdb table keeps only in-frame clones and is missing some. The sample has hundreds of thousands of clones; about 80% are singletons. The J gene is TRBJ1-4, the V gene TRBV5-1; maybe TRBD1 (6 bases). The sample taken for sequencing was peripheral blood. The TCR originated in an elderly man with acute or convalescent COVID-19. The CDR3 protein is CASSFSGASTNEKLFF. The CDR3 DNA is TGCGCCAGCAGCTTTTCAGGGGCCTCAACTAATGAAAAACTGTTTTTT.